This entry describes one T cell receptor beta chain. Its cognate antigen is unknown. Germline V CDR1 and CDR2: MNHEY, SVGAGI. Between the trimmed V and J ends, which lost 6 bases and 5 bases, there was a span of 8 bases. The CDR3 loop spans 13 amino acids. This record belongs to a study of T cell responses to AZD1222 COVID-19 vaccine. Study at large: Timing groups of about 4 and about 12 weeks for second doses were pooled.

Study-level points and caveats: Distributed over spike, vaccine-associated CD4 TCRs predominated at 160-218 and 743-854. The study identified only five to seven AZD1222 recipients as seropositive at baseline. Donor demographics were predominantly white British with a female majority; clonal diversity may be underestimated.

Some clones are missing from TCRdb's copy, which holds only in-frame ones; the method was immunoSEQ multiplex PCR. The data show roughly 170,000 clones, with about 90% seen just once and 0.4% to 0.5% held by the top ten. This chain joins TRBV6-5 and TRBJ1-6, with D perhaps matching TRBD1 (5 bases). The source material was peripheral blood, sampled on day 0 of AZD1222 vaccination. The TCR sequence derives from an adult in good health. The CDR3 bases are TGTGCCAGCAGGGCCAGGGATAATTCACCCCTCCACTTT. This translates into CASRARDNSPLHF.